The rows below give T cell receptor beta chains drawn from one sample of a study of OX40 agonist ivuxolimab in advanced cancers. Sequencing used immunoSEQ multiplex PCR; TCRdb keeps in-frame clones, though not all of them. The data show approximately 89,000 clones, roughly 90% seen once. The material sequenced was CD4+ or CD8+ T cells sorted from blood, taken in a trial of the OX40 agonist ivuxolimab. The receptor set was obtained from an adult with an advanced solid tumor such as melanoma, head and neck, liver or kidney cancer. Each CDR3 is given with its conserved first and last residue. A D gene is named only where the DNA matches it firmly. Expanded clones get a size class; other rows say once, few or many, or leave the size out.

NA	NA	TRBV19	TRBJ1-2	CASSIRSGATDLPPLNGYTF	TGTGCCAGTAGTATTAGGTCGGGGGCGACCGACCTACCCCCATTGAATGGCTACACCTTC
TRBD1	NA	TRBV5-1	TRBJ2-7	CASSWKTGDRASYEQYF	TGCGCCAGCAGCTGGAAAACCGGGGACAGGGCCTCCTACGAGCAGTACTTC
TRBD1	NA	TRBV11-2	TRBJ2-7	CASSSWDRSTYEQYF	TGTGCCAGCAGCTCCTGGGACAGATCCACCTACGAGCAGTACTTC
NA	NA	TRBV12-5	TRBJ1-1	CASASGSPLRTEAFF	TGTGCTAGTGCCTCCGGGAGCCCTCTGCGGACTGAAGCTTTCTTT
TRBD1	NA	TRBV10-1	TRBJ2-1	CASSAPGTGISSSYNEQFF	TGCGCCAGCAGTGCCCCCGGGACAGGGATTTCGAGCTCCTACAATGAGCAGTTCTTC
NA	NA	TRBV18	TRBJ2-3	CASSPSLADTQYF	TGTGCCAGCTCACCAAGCCTAGCAGATACGCAGTATTTT
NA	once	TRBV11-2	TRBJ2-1	CASSLDRLAGAVNEQFF	TGTGCCAGCAGCTTAGATCGGCTGGCGGGGGCGGTTAATGAGCAGTTCTTC
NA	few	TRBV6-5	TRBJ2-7	CASSRARSGSYEQYF	TGTGCCAGCAGTCGCGCCAGGAGTGGTTCCTACGAGCAGTACTTC
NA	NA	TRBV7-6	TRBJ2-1	CASSEAGDYNEQFF	TGTGCCAGCAGCGAAGCGGGCGATTACAATGAGCAGTTCTTC
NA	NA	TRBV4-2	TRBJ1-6	CASSARRASGNNSPLHF	TGTGCCAGCAGCGCCCGACGGGCTAGTGGGAATAATTCACCCCTCCACTTT
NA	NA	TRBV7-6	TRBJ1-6	CASSPFAGNNSPLHF	TGTGCCAGCAGTCCCTTCGCAGGGAACAATTCACCCCTCCACTTT
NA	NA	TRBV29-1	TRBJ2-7	CSPRDRGREQYF	TGCAGCCCCCGAGATAGGGGCCGCGAGCAGTACTTC
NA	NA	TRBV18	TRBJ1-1	CASSPQNTEAFF	TGTGCCAGCTCACCACAGAACACTGAAGCTTTCTTT
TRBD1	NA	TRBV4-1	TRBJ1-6	CASSLDRGSDNSPLHF	TGCGCCAGCAGCCTCGACAGGGGGTCTGATAATTCACCCCTCCACTTT
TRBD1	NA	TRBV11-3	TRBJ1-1	CASSPDRGNTEAFF	TGTGCCAGCAGCCCCGACAGGGGGAACACTGAAGCTTTCTTT
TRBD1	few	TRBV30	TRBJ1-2	CAWRRDRAVNYGYTF	TGTGCCTGGAGACGGGACAGGGCAGTGAACTATGGCTACACCTTC
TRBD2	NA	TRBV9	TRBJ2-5	CASSVGPLSAGARTQYF	TGTGCCAGCAGCGTAGGCCCCTTGTCAGCGGGGGCCAGGACCCAGTACTTC
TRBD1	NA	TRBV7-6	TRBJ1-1	CASSPGQVNTEAFF	TGTGCCAGCAGCCCGGGACAGGTGAACACTGAAGCTTTCTTT
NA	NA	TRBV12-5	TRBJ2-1	CASGPPSTAWYNEQFF	TGTGCTAGTGGTCCCCCTTCGACTGCGTGGTACAATGAGCAGTTCTTC
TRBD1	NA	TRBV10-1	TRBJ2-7	CASSSPGTGSLEQYF	TGCGCCAGCAGTAGCCCCGGGACAGGGTCCCTCGAGCAGTACTTC
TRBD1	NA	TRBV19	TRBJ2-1	CASSNNRGPYNEQFF	TGTGCCAGTAGTAACAACAGGGGGCCCTACAATGAGCAGTTCTTC
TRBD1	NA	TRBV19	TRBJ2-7	CASSIYRTGGDEQYF	TGTGCCAGTAGTATTTACAGGACAGGGGGCGACGAGCAGTACTTC
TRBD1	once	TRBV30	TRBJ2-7	CAWSHSAFPRDSWNYEQYF	TGTGCCTGGAGTCACTCGGCCTTCCCCCGGGACAGTTGGAACTACGAGCAGTACTTC